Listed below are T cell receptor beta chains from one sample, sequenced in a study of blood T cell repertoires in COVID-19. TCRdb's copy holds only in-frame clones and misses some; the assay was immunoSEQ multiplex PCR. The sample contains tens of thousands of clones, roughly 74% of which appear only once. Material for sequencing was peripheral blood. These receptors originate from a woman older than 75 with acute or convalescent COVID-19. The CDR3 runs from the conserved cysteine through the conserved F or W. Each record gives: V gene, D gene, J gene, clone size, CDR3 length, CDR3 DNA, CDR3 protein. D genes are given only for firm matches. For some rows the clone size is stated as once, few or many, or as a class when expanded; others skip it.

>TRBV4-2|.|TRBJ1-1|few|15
TGTGCCAGCAGCCCTATGGGGGGGAGGGGCACTGAAGCTTTCTTT
CASSPMGGRGTEAFF
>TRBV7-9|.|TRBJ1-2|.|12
TGTGCCAGCAGCTTAGACAGCTACGGCTACACCTTC
CASSLDSYGYTF
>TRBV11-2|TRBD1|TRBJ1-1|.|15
TGTGCCAGCAGCTTCGTTACAGGGGCGAACACTGAAGCTTTCTTT
CASSFVTGANTEAFF
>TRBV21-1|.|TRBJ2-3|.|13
TGTGCCAGCAGCAATCCCTGCACAGATACGCAGTATTTT
CASSNPCTDTQYF
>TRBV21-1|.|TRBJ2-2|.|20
TGTGCCAGCAGCAAAGGGCCCAAGCGCAAGCCTACCCCGAACACCGGGGAGCTGTTTTTT
CASSKGPKRKPTPNTGELFF
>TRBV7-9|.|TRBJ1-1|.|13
TGTGCCAGCAGCCCCCAAGTCGGCACTGAAGCTTTCTTT
CASSPQVGTEAFF
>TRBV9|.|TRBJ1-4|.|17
TGTGCCAGCAGCGTAGGAAGAGGGATGGTAACTAATGAAAAACTGTTTTTT
CASSVGRGMVTNEKLFF
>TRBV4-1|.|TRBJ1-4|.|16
TGCGCCAGCAGCCCAACCCTCGACGGAGGTCGTGAAAAACTGTTTTTT
CASSPTLDGGREKLFF
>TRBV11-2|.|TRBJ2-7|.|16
TGTGCCAGCAGCTCTCCCAACAGAATGCTCTCCTACGAGCAGTACTTC
CASSSPNRMLSYEQYF
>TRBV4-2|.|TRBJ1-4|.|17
TGTGCCAGCAGCCAAGTCAGCGGGGCTTCGGGTAATGAAAAACTGTTTTTT
CASSQVSGASGNEKLFF
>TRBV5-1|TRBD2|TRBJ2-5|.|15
TGCGCCAGCTCGGGACTAGCGGGAGCGGGAGAGACCCAGTACTTC
CASSGLAGAGETQYF